Presented here are 9 T cell receptor beta chains from one specimen sequenced in a study of blood T cells in healthy people across ages. Then a second PCR, running roughly 7 to 11 cycles, was carried out with a sample-barcoded 5' primer and a J-beta primer mix. Using its own MiXCR run on the 5' RACE reads, TCRdb lists one record per CDR3 protein. Among just over 800,000 distinct CDR3 sequences listed, 62% were seen once. Sequencing input: blood. Source of these receptors: a man aged 30 to 45 in good health.

J is TRBJ2-7 and V is TRBV5-1; possibly TRBD2 for D (5 bases). The J call is in doubt because the DNA end fits TRBJ2-5 better. CDR3 size: 13 residues. Germline V gene data show CDR1 as SGHRS and CDR2 as YFSETQ. For the CDR3, the DNA is TGCGCCAGCAGCGAGAGGGTTGAAGAGACCCAGTACTTC. As protein: CASSERVEETQYF.

This clonotype was seen only a few times. V gene TRBV4-3 combines with J gene TRBJ2-3; the match to TRBD1 covers 9 bases. The CDR3 is 16 residues long. The germline V gene encodes CDR1 LGHNA and CDR2 YSLEER. The ends lost 0 bases at V and 2 bases at J; junction bases unmatched: 3. The CDR3 sequence: CASSQEDRGITDTQYF. DNA of the CDR3: TGCGCCAGCAGCCAAGAAGACAGGGGGATCACAGATACGCAGTATTTT.

This chain links TRBV19 with TRBJ2-1, with D perhaps being TRBD1 or TRBD2 (6 bases each). This CDR3 is built from 15 residues. The V gene lost 6 bases and the J gene lost 8 bases, with 20 bases spanning the gap. Germline assignment: CDR1 LNHDA and CDR2 SQIVND (reference sequence). The CDR3, as DNA: TGTGCCAGTAGGGAGGGGCAGGGGAGCTCCTATGAGCAGTTCTTC. This sequence encodes CASREGQGSSYEQFF.

This chain links TRBV7-2 with TRBJ2-5; D call uncertain. Trimming stripped 5 bases from V and 2 bases from J, with 15 bases between. The CDR3 consists of 15 residues. Per germline, CDR1 SGHTA and CDR2 FQGNSA. The chain's CDR3 is CASSREVRLQETQYF. The CDR3, as DNA: TGTGCCAGCAGCAGAGAAGTACGGCTTCAAGAGACCCAGTACTTC.

This rearrangement joins TRBV28 to TRBJ2-3; a possible D gene is TRBD1 (6 bases). The CDR3 has 15 amino acids. V lost 7 bases to trimming and J lost 2 bases, with 16 bases between them. Germline V lookup: CDR1 MDHEN, CDR2 SYDVKM. In DNA form, the CDR3 reads TGTGCCAGCAACCATGGACAGTACTTCACAGATACGCAGTATTTT. It yields the protein CASNHGQYFTDTQYF.

The genes are TRBV9 and TRBJ2-4, with 12 bases matching TRBD1. The CDR3 covers 15 residues. V lost 4 bases and J lost 13; bases outside the gene matches: 12. The germline V gene has CDR1 SGDLS and CDR2 YYNGEE. CDR3 bases: TGTGCCAGCAGCTTATCCGGGACAGGGGGCTACAAGCAGTACTTC. Translation gives CASSLSGTGGYKQYF.

This clonotype came up once. This rearrangement joins TRBV13 to TRBJ2-5; no firm D call. Germline V gene data show CDR1 as PRHDT and CDR2 as FYEKMQ (reference sequence). Trimming removed 0 bases from V and 5 bases from J, with 16 bases in between. The CDR3 is 16 residues long. CDR3 loop: CASSLGAYQVFETQYF. The CDR3 DNA follows: TGTGCCAGCAGCTTAGGGGCTTACCAAGTCTTTGAGACCCAGTACTTC. The complete variable domain, with remaining parts taken from reference TRBV13 and TRBJ2-5, reads AAGVIQSPRHLIKEKRETATLKCYPIPRHDTVYWYQQGPGQDPQFLISFYEKMQSDKGSIPDRFSAQQFSDYHSELNMSSLELGDSALYFCASSLGAYQVFETQYFGPGTRLLVL.

The rearrangement links TRBV7-8 to TRBJ1-2; unclear D gene. Trimming took 5 bases from V and 5 from J, leaving 21 bases between them. Germline CDR1 and CDR2: SGHVS and FQNEAQ. There are 16 residues in the CDR3. The CDR3 sequence is CASSPGARVGVYGYTF. The CDR3 DNA reads TGTGCCAGCAGCCCTGGCGCGAGGGTGGGAGTTTATGGCTACACCTTC.

The chain has TRBV9 and TRBJ1-4, with 7 positions matching TRBD1. The CDR3 length is 14 residues. V shed 2 bases, J shed 8 bases, and the junction held 6 bases outside the gene matches. Germline loops: CDR1 SGDLS, CDR2 YYNGEE. The chain's CDR3 is CASSVRTGGEKLFF. The CDR3 bases are TGTGCCAGCAGCGTCAGGACAGGCGGGGAAAAACTGTTTTTT.